These 30 T cell receptor beta chains share one sample of origin, sequenced in a study of identical twins. In TCRdb, the 5' RACE reads were re-called with MiXCR into one record per CDR3 protein. The profile shows about 340,000 distinct CDR3 sequences, around 9.7% of them singletons. Sequencing was done on a sample of naive T cells sorted from blood. The receptors derive from a woman aged 45-65 years in good health.

There are a few counts of this clonotype. This sequence joins TRBV6-6 and TRBJ1-2; D possibly corresponds to TRBD1 (5 bases). The CDR3 sequence is 14 residues long. The V end was cut by 7 bases, the J end by 4 bases, with 16 bases between. Germline-derived CDR1 and CDR2 are MNHNY and SVGAGI (reference sequence). CDR3 in amino acids: CASTMGGDIYGYTF. CDR3 nucleotides: TGTGCCAGCACCATGGGGGGAGATATCTATGGCTACACCTTC.

This clonotype was counted only a few times. This chain uses TRBV9 with TRBJ1-6, with D unclear. The CDR3 is 15 residues long. Germline CDR1 reads SGDLS; CDR2 reads YYNGEE. With 0 bases removed from V and 7 bases from J, the gap between germline ends came to 11 bases. The CDR3 reads CASSVEGRQNSPLHF. CDR3 sequence (DNA): TGTGCCAGCAGCGTAGAGGGTCGTCAGAATTCACCCCTCCACTTT.

Ten or more counts support this clonotype. The chain combines TRBV12-3 or TRBV12-4 with TRBJ2-1; 10 bases match TRBD2. The V gene end was trimmed by 4 bases and the J gene end by 0 bases; junction bases not matched to a gene: 9. This CDR3 has 18 amino acids. The CDR3 sequence is CASSSLGLAPSSYNEQFF. The CDR3 coding sequence is TGTGCCAGCAGTTCCCTGGGACTAGCGCCGAGCTCCTACAATGAGCAGTTCTTC.

This clonotype was recorded at least ten times. V and J are TRBV4-1 and TRBJ1-5, with 7 bases aligning to TRBD1. V gave up 1 base and J gave up 5 bases; unmatched junction bases: 11. Germline CDR1 MGHRA, CDR2 YSYEKL. This CDR3 has 17 residues. CDR3 nucleotide sequence: TGCGCCAGCAGCCAAGGGGGGGGACAGACCCGTTATCAGCCCCAGCATTTT. Encoded protein: CASSQGGGQTRYQPQHF.

The sample holds a few counts of this clonotype. The chain links TRBV7-6 to TRBJ2-1, with 10 bases fitting TRBD1. Germline CDR1 SGHVS, CDR2 FNYEAQ. J gave up 7 bases and V 6 bases, and 6 bases lay outside the gene matches. The CDR3 is 14 residues long. Here the CDR3 reads CASRGGQGGNEQFF. The CDR3 coding sequence is TGTGCCAGCAGGGGAGGACAGGGGGGGAATGAGCAGTTCTTC.

This clonotype occurred a few times. The chain recombines TRBV5-1 with TRBJ2-3; 7 nucleotides line up with TRBD1. V was clipped by 1 base and J by 1 base; unmatched bases: 3. CDR1 and CDR2 from the germline V gene are SGHRS and YFSETQ. This CDR3 has 15 amino acids. The CDR3 coding sequence is TGCGCCAGCAGCTTGACGGGGACAGGCACAGATACGCAGTATTTT. Amino acid sequence: CASSLTGTGTDTQYF.

This clonotype was detected a few times. At one end the junction does not follow the germline gene, possibly because of a read error. This chain connects TRBV19 to TRBJ2-2, with 7 nucleotides matching TRBD2. Germline CDR1 LNHDA, CDR2 SQIVND (reference sequence). The CDR3 spans 15 residues. CDR3 DNA sequence: TGTGCCAGTAGTTTGGTCGGGACTAACACCGAGGAGCTGTTTTTT. Protein product: CASSLVGTNTEELFF.

This clonotype came up many times. The chain recombines TRBV5-1 with TRBJ1-3; D remains ambiguous. Trimming shortened V by 2 bases and J by 0 bases, and 12 bases separated the two germline ends. CDR3 length: 16 amino acids. CDR1 and CDR2 from the germline V gene are SGHRS and YFSETQ. The DNA for the CDR3 is TGCGCCAGCAGCTTAACGTCGAGCTCCTCTGGAAACACCATATATTTT. The encoded protein is CASSLTSSSSGNTIYF. Based on the CDR3 plus reference TRBV5-1 and TRBJ1-3, the full variable domain is KAGVTQTPRYLIKTRGQQVTLSCSPISGHRSVSWYQQTPGQGLQFLFEYFSETQRNKGNFPGRFSGRQFSNSRSEMNVSTLELGDSALYLCASSLTSSSSGNTIYFGEGSWLTVV.

This clonotype turned up a few times. J is TRBJ2-7 and V is TRBV15; D unclear. The V end lost 5 bases, the J end lost 0 bases, and 8 bases lay between the germline ends. Germline V gene sequence: CDR1 LNHNV, CDR2 YYDKDF (reference sequence). This CDR3 region has 13 residues. Written as DNA, the CDR3 is TGTGCCACCAGCCCAAGTAGCTCCTACGAGCAGTACTTC. It is translated as CATSPSSSYEQYF.

This clonotype was picked up many times. The gene calls are TRBV28 and TRBJ2-7; TRBD2 matches at 9 bases. The CDR3 has 14 residues. The V and J ends lost 4 bases and 1 base, in that order; junction bases with no gene match: 2. Germline loops: CDR1 MDHEN, CDR2 SYDVKM. CDR3 DNA: TGTGCCAGCAGTTCTAGCGGGGATTCCTACGAGCAGTACGTC. This sequence encodes CASSSSGDSYEQYV.

This clonotype appeared a few times. The V call is TRBV29-1, the J call TRBJ2-5; 12 bases are a match to TRBD2. CDR3 size: 14 residues. Losses at the gene ends were 7 bases for V and 5 bases for J; bases not matched to a gene: 8. CDR1 is SQVTM, CDR2 ANQGSEA, per germline. DNA of the CDR3: TGCAGCGCAGTTGGACTAGCGGGATTCGAGACCCAGTACTTC. It specifies CSAVGLAGFETQYF. Together with reference TRBV29-1 and TRBJ2-5, the CDR3 gives the full variable domain: SAVISQKPSRDICQRGTSLTIQCQVDSQVTMMFWYRQQPGQSLTLIATANQGSEATYESGFVIDKFPISRPNLTFSTLTVSNMSPEDSSIYLCSAVGLAGFETQYFGPGTRLLVL.

This clonotype was counted ten times or more. This chain links TRBV2 with TRBJ2-2; a weak D match, TRBD2 (5 bases). V gave up 2 bases and J gave up 7 bases, with 11 bases separating them. The CDR3 has 14 amino acids. Germline CDR1 is SNHLY and CDR2 is FYNNEI. CDR3 coding DNA: TGTGCCAGCAGTGAATACGGGGTCGGCGGGGAGCTGTTTTTT. Encoded protein: CASSEYGVGGELFF.

This chain joins TRBV12-3 or TRBV12-4 and TRBJ2-1; possibly TRBD1 or TRBD2 for D (5 bases each). Trimming took 3 bases from V and 7 from J, leaving 16 bases between them. CDR3 length: 15 residues. The CDR3 protein is CASSFLGAGLNEQFF. DNA for the CDR3: TGTGCCAGCAGTTTTCTCGGGGCCGGTCTGAATGAGCAGTTCTTC.

This clonotype was seen at least ten times. This chain connects TRBV12-3 or TRBV12-4 to TRBJ2-1; 7 nucleotides agree with TRBD2. J was trimmed by 0 bases and V by 5 bases; bases with no gene match: 10. This CDR3 is 17 amino acids long. This CDR3 is CASSGLGLADSYNEQFF. CDR3 in DNA: TGTGCCAGCAGTGGCCTCGGGCTAGCGGACTCCTACAATGAGCAGTTCTTC.

This clonotype was counted a few times. The chain has TRBV11-2 and TRBJ2-7; D not resolved. The V end was cut by 1 base, the J end by 0 bases, with 19 bases between. Germline values: CDR1 SGHAT, CDR2 FQNNGV. This CDR3 has 18 amino acids. The CDR3 protein is CASSLAHLMEISSYEQYF. The CDR3 nucleotides are TGTGCCAGCAGCTTAGCCCATCTGATGGAGATCAGCTCCTACGAGCAGTACTTC.

The genes are TRBV5-1 and TRBJ1-6, with TRBD1 matching over 11 bases. J lost 6 bases, V lost 5 bases, and 4 bases had no gene match. Germline CDR1 is SGHRS and CDR2 is YFSETQ. CDR3 size: 15 residues. CDR3 sequence reads: CASRKGQGANSPLHF. The CDR3 region has the DNA TGCGCCAGCAGGAAAGGACAGGGGGCTAATTCACCCCTCCACTTT.

This clonotype was counted at least ten times. The chain joins TRBV29-1 to TRBJ1-5; 10 nucleotides line up with TRBD1. Germline-derived CDR1 and CDR2 are SQVTM and ANQGSEA. With V trimmed by 6 bases and J by 6 bases, 5 bases remained unmatched. The CDR3 is made up of 13 amino acids. CDR3 sequence (DNA): TGCAGCGTGACAGGGGGCGCGGGTCAGCCCCAGCATTTT. Translating it yields CSVTGGAGQPQHF. Looking up the rest from reference TRBV29-1 and TRBJ1-5 gives the full variable domain: SAVISQKPSRDICQRGTSLTIQCQVDSQVTMMFWYRQQPGQSLTLIATANQGSEATYESGFVIDKFPISRPNLTFSTLTVSNMSPEDSSIYLCSVTGGAGQPQHFGDGTRLSIL.

The table lists this clonotype with a few counts. V and J are TRBV12-3 or TRBV12-4 and TRBJ1-1; D is perhaps TRBD1 (6 bases). The CDR3 is 15 residues long. V was cut by 4 bases and J by 1 base, with 13 bases left in between. The CDR3 sequence: CASSYPGTRNTEAFF. CDR3 coding DNA: TGTGCCAGCAGTTATCCCGGGACAAGGAACACTGAAGCTTTCTTT.

Many counts were recorded for this clonotype. The rearrangement links TRBV24-1 to TRBJ2-2; the match to TRBD2 covers 11 bases. This CDR3 contains 19 residues. CDR1 and CDR2 (germline): KGHDR, SFDVKD. V shed 1 base and J 1 base; nucleotides not matched to a gene: 7. CDR3 nucleotide sequence: TGTGCCACCAGTGATTTTTATCCGGGACTAGCGGTGAACACCGGGGAGCTGTTTTTT. Protein: CATSDFYPGLAVNTGELFF.

This clonotype came up a few times. The genes are TRBV6-5 and TRBJ1-2; D is ambiguous. Per the germline V gene, CDR1 is MNHEY and CDR2 is SVGAGI. V lost 5 bases to trimming and J lost 3 bases, with 16 bases between them. The CDR3 contains 15 residues. CDR3 coding DNA: TGTGCCAGCAGTGGGGTCTCCCCCGGGGACTATGGCTACACCTTC. Translated: CASSGVSPGDYGYTF.

This clonotype was detected many times. The chain couples TRBV11-2 to TRBJ2-5; 14 positions match TRBD2. The CDR3 has 16 residues. After removal of 4 bases from V and 3 bases from J, the junction contained 4 bases not matched to a gene. Germline assignment: CDR1 SGHAT and CDR2 FQNNGV. The CDR3 DNA follows: TGTGCCAGCAGCTGGCGGGGACTAGCGGGAGAAGAGACCCAGTACTTC. Translated, it gives CASSWRGLAGEETQYF. Drawing the rest from reference TRBV11-2 and TRBJ2-5, the complete variable domain is EAGVAQSPRYKIIEKRQSVAFWCNPISGHATLYWYQQILGQGPKLLIQFQNNGVVDDSQLPKDRFSAERLKGVDSTLKIQPAKLEDSAVYLCASSWRGLAGEETQYFGPGTRLLVL.

The table lists this clonotype with a few counts. This chain uses TRBV3-1 with TRBJ2-3; TRBD1 aligns across 8 bases. The CDR3 length is 15 residues. Trimming removed 3 bases from V and 1 base from J; junction bases left unmatched: 3. Germline CDR1 reads LGHDT; CDR2 reads YNNKEL (reference sequence). In nucleotides, the CDR3 is TGTGCCAGCAGCCAGGGCAGGGGGCGCACAGATACGCAGTATTTT. Its protein product is CASSQGRGRTDTQYF.

In its sample, this clonotype was seen a few times. The chain links TRBV12-3 or TRBV12-4 to TRBJ1-2; possible D gene TRBD1, 5 bases. The CDR3 spans 13 residues. Deletions cut 6 bases from V and 0 bases from J, with 8 bases between. The CDR3 reads CASRGTANYGYTF. In DNA form, the CDR3 reads TGTGCCAGCAGGGGGACCGCTAACTATGGCTACACCTTC.

The rearrangement joins TRBV20-1 to TRBJ2-7; 11 bases fit TRBD2. The V gene end was trimmed by 0 bases and the J gene end by 3 bases; junction bases not matched to a gene: 4. Looked up from germline, CDR1 is DFQATT and CDR2 is SNEGSKA (reference sequence). The CDR3 is 15 residues long. Here the CDR3 reads CSARDTGTSGYEQYF. The CDR3 DNA is TGCAGTGCTAGAGACACCGGGACTAGCGGCTACGAGCAGTACTTC.

In its sample, this clonotype was seen a few times. The chain links TRBV9 to TRBJ2-7; a possible D gene is TRBD2 (6 bases). This CDR3 region has 13 residues. CDR1 is SGDLS and CDR2 is YYNGEE in the germline V gene. V gave up 7 bases and J gave up 3 bases, with 14 bases separating them. In DNA form, the CDR3 reads TGTGCCAGCCCCCAGGCTAGCGTCTACGAGCAGTACTTC. It translates to CASPQASVYEQYF.

This clonotype appeared a few times. V usage is TRBV6-5 and J usage is TRBJ1-1; 9 bases align to TRBD1. The CDR3 extends over 17 amino acids. Germline lookup yields CDR1 MNHEY and CDR2 SVGAGI. V was clipped by 2 bases and J by 0 bases; unmatched bases: 7. CDR3 sequence: CASSYDRDRAMNTEAFF. Here the CDR3 DNA reads TGTGCCAGCAGTTACGATCGGGACAGGGCGATGAACACTGAAGCTTTCTTT.

The chain recombines TRBV5-1 with TRBJ2-7; TRBD1 aligns across 7 bases. Germline CDR1 reads SGHRS; CDR2 reads YFSETQ. The J segment lost 3 bases and the V segment lost 4 bases, leaving 10 bases of the junction unmatched. The CDR3 loop spans 15 amino acids. CDR3 residues: CASSNGTAGCYEQYV. CDR3 DNA sequence: TGCGCCAGCAGCAATGGGACAGCCGGATGCTACGAGCAGTACGTC.

This chain uses TRBV5-1 with TRBJ1-3, with D uncertain. V gave up 0 bases and J gave up 0 bases, with 7 bases separating them. This CDR3 region has 15 residues. Germline V gene sequence: CDR1 SGHRS, CDR2 YFSETQ. The CDR3 nucleotides read TGCGCCAGCAGCTTGGGACACGGCTCTGGAAACACCATATATTTT. This encodes CASSLGHGSGNTIYF.

This clonotype turned up a few times. The J gene is TRBJ2-1, the V gene TRBV28; 13 nucleotides align to TRBD2. The CDR3 covers 20 residues. V dropped 6 bases and J dropped 2; count of bases not matched to a gene: 16. The V gene's germline CDR1 is MDHEN and CDR2 SYDVKM. This CDR3 reads CASSTKRGTSGAGAYNEQFF. The CDR3 DNA reads as TGTGCCAGCAGCACAAAACGCGGGACTAGCGGGGCGGGGGCCTACAATGAGCAGTTCTTC.

The gene calls are TRBV5-1 and TRBJ1-1; perhaps TRBD1 as D (5 bases). V lost 1 base to trimming and J lost 4 bases, with 11 bases between them. There are 14 residues in the CDR3. Germline CDR1 SGHRS, CDR2 YFSETQ. CDR3 sequence (DNA): TGCGCCAGCAGCTTGAGGGGTTCTGGCACTGAAGCTTTCTTT. Amino acid sequence: CASSLRGSGTEAFF.